The sequence of this TCR beta chain was determined in a study of T cell repertoires in cytomegalovirus infection (dated by TCRdb to between 2017 and 2020). A note on the overall study: Peptide stimulations targeted recently identified HLA-C-restricted CMV epitopes, whose presentation resists viral immunomodulation, together with well-studied HLA-B-restricted epitopes. Donor HLA type was relevant to the analysis, because carriage of CMV infection together with the matching HLA type was indicated by public TCR beta signatures.

This clonotype was counted between two and nine times. Its antigen is unknown. It has no much larger one-base neighbor in the sample; base qualities were not kept. TCRdb lists the instrument as Illumina HiSeq 1500. TCRdb cleaned the public reads at Q25 with fastp, built clones with MiXCR and kept in-frame beta chains. Rows are combined by CDR3 protein, so each entry shows the most common genes and DNA. In all, the sample holds tens of thousands of distinct CDR3 sequences, and roughly 20% of those were seen once. Of the sample, less than 30% falls within the top ten clones. In light of the paper, this sample's treatment or condition label describes: in vitro stimulation with specific CMV peptide epitopes to enrich CMV-specific T cells. Results and caveats for the whole study, not just this receptor: In both this cohort and an independent cohort of approximately 350 donors, the cumulative frequency of public TCR beta family members distinguished carriers of CMV infection plus the relevant HLA type. The ex vivo response was dominated by HLA-C-restricted CMV-specific TCR beta clonotypes, and the single most frequent clonotype in two of eight donors was supplied by these HLA-C-restricted clonotypes.

The germline V gene sets CDR1 to SGHAT and CDR2 to FQNNGV. The junction carries 19 bases between V and J, which are trimmed by 9 bases and 7 bases respectively. Including the terminal cysteine and phenylalanine, the CDR3 comprises 14 residues. The CDR3 DNA has 42 bases and is translated from base 1. The origin of this receptor is a human donor in good health (CMV status not recorded). Some clones in this sample may be carry-over from other donors' samples. Sequencing was performed on CD8+ T cells from cultured PBMCs, taken from culture after CMV antigen stimulation. The rearranged chain carries TRBV11-2 and TRBJ2-1, with no confidently assigned D gene. The CDR3 amino acid sequence is: CASSPSPEGNEQFF. In nucleotides, the sequence is TGTGCCAGTAGCCCTTCACCCGAAGGAAATGAGCAGTTCTTC.